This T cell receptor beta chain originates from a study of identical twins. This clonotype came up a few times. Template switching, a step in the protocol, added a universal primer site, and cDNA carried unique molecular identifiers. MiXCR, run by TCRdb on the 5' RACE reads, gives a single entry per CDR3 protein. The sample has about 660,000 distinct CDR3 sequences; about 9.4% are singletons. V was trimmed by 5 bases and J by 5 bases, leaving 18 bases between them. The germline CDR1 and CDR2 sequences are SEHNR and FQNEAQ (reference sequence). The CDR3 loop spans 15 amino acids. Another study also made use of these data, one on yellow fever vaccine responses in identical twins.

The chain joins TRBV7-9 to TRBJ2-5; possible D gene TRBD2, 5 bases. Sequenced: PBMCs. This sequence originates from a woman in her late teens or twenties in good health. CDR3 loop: CASSIRAPRGETQYF. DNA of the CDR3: TGTGCCAGCAGCATTCGGGCCCCCCGAGGGGAGACCCAGTACTTC.